Each of the 24 T cell receptor beta chains below was sequenced from the same sample in a study of beta chain features in type 1 diabetes. Expressed TCRB transcripts got sequenced, as all isolated RNA was reverse transcribed. Clones were read by immunoSEQ multiplex PCR, and TCRdb kept only the in-frame ones, dropping some. The sample yields some 330,000 clones, approximately 11% seen once. Material for sequencing was naive CD4+ T cells from blood. These receptors all come from a woman aged 25 to 45 in good health.

The V gene is TRBV19, the J gene TRBJ2-7; D is perhaps TRBD1 (5 bases). V was shortened by 7 bases and J by 5 bases, with 15 bases between the two germline ends. Germline V gives CDR1 LNHDA, CDR2 SQIVND (reference sequence). This CDR3 has 13 residues. In DNA form, the CDR3 reads TGTGCCAGTAAGGCCAGGGTCACGAACGAGCAGTACTTC. Protein sequence: CASKARVTNEQYF.

The chain has TRBV7-3 and TRBJ2-5; a possible D gene is TRBD1 (5 bases). Germline assignment: CDR1 SGHTA and CDR2 FQGTGA. The CDR3 runs 13 residues. V lost 5 bases to trimming and J lost 5 bases, with 12 bases between them. This CDR3 reads CASSRGLWETQYF. As DNA, the CDR3 is TGTGCCAGCAGCAGGGGCCTTTGGGAGACCCAGTACTTC. Full variable domain (missing parts from reference TRBV7-3 and TRBJ2-5): GAGVSQTPSNKVTEKGKYVELRCDPISGHTALYWYRQSLGQGPEFLIYFQGTGAADDSGLPNDRFFAVRPEGSVSTLKIQRTERGDSAVYLCASSRGLWETQYFGPGTRLLVL.

This clone turned up a few times. This chain uses TRBV6-5 with TRBJ2-1; 8 bases are a match to TRBD2. The CDR3 sequence is 13 residues long. In germline, CDR1 is MNHEY, CDR2 SVGAGI. The V segment lost 10 bases and the J segment 5 bases; nucleotides outside the gene matches: 7. This chain's CDR3 is CAIGLAGNNEQFF. CDR3 bases: TGTGCCATAGGTCTAGCGGGTAACAATGAGCAGTTCTTC.

This clone was counted between two and nine times. CDR3: CASTPGDTEAFF. DNA for the CDR3: TGTGCCAGCACCCCAGGGGACACTGAAGCTTTCTTT. The chain couples TRBV11-2 to TRBJ1-1; D is perhaps TRBD1 (6 bases). Germline CDR1 reads SGHAT; CDR2 reads FQNNGV. Trimming took 7 bases from V and 3 from J, leaving 9 bases between them. This CDR3 comprises 12 residues.

The genes are TRBV6-5 and TRBJ2-1; TRBD2 matches 7 bases. Germline V gene lookup returns CDR1 MNHEY and CDR2 SVGAGI. J gave up 4 bases and V 4 bases, and 4 bases lay outside the gene matches. The CDR3 is made up of 14 amino acids. The CDR3 DNA sequence: TGTGCCAGCAGTTCGTCTAGCGGTTACAATGAGCAGTTCTTC. It yields the protein CASSSSSGYNEQFF.

This rearrangement joins TRBV5-1 to TRBJ1-4; TRBD1 is a possible D gene (5 bases). This CDR3 region has 14 residues. Trimming pared 3 bases from V and 0 bases from J, leaving 6 bases between. CDR1 SGHRS and CDR2 YFSETQ come from the germline V gene. The CDR3 coding sequence is TGCGCCAGCAGCTCGACAGCAACTAATGAAAAACTGTTTTTT. The encoded protein is CASSSTATNEKLFF.

The chain joins TRBV18 to TRBJ2-3; 11 bases match TRBD2. Germline assignment: CDR1 KGHSH and CDR2 LQKENI. CDR3 length equals 16 residues. J was trimmed by 0 bases and V by 3 bases; bases with no gene match: 2. CDR3 coding DNA: TGTGCCAGCTCACCCCGACTAGCGGGAAGCACAGATACGCAGTATTTT. As protein: CASSPRLAGSTDTQYF.

CDR3 coding DNA: TGTGCCAGCTCACCACTTCCAGAGAACACCGGGGAGCTGTTTTTT. It encodes CASSPLPENTGELFF. The genes are TRBV18 and TRBJ2-2; D ambiguous. Germline CDR1 is KGHSH and CDR2 is LQKENI. Trimming shortened V by 1 base and J by 1 base, and 7 bases separated the two germline ends. This CDR3 comprises 15 residues.

This clone was found a few times. This chain connects TRBV5-1 to TRBJ2-1, with 10 bases fitting TRBD1. The CDR3 extends over 15 amino acids. V dropped 3 bases and J dropped 6; count of bases not matched to a gene: 6. CDR1 is SGHRS, CDR2 YFSETQ, per germline. CDR3 nucleotides: TGCGCCAGCAGCTGGGGGACAGGGGCCGCCAATGAGCAGTTCTTC. Its translation is CASSWGTGAANEQFF.

This clone was observed a few times. The V and J genes are TRBV4-2 and TRBJ2-1; 11 bases are shared with TRBD2. J lost 5 bases, V lost 1 base, and 10 bases had no gene match. Germline CDR1 and CDR2: LGHNA and YNFKEQ. CDR3 size: 18 residues. CDR3 nucleotide sequence: TGTGCCAGCAGCCAAGCCCTAGGGGGACTAGCGGCGGACAATGAGCAGTTCTTC. As protein: CASSQALGGLAADNEQFF.

The chain recombines TRBV5-1 with TRBJ2-7; D not certain. Germline V gene data show CDR1 as SGHRS and CDR2 as YFSETQ. The germline V and J ends were trimmed by 5 bases and 4 bases, with 16 bases remaining between them. This CDR3 has 14 amino acids. The CDR3 coding sequence is TGCGCCAGCAGAAAAGGAGTCCCCATTTACGAGCAGTACTTC. The encoded protein is CASRKGVPIYEQYF.

This clone appeared a few times. The V call is TRBV4-3, the J call TRBJ1-4, with TRBD1 matching 7 bases. Trimming at V came to 4 bases and at J to 8 bases, leaving 4 bases not matched to a gene. CDR3 length equals 13 residues. Looked up from germline, CDR1 is LGHNA and CDR2 is YSLEER. CDR3 loop: CASSLVDREKLFF. CDR3 DNA: TGCGCCAGCAGCCTCGTGGACAGGGAAAAACTGTTTTTT.

This clone has more than one count but fewer than ten. The V call is TRBV29-1, the J call TRBJ1-1; D ambiguous. V was shortened by 4 bases and J by 6 bases, with 15 bases between the two germline ends. The CDR3 is 13 amino acids. The germline V gene encodes CDR1 SQVTM and CDR2 ANQGSEA. CDR3 residues: CSVGRLGWAEAFF. CDR3 nucleotides: TGCAGCGTTGGGCGGTTGGGTTGGGCTGAAGCTTTCTTT. The variable domain in full, completed from reference TRBV29-1 and TRBJ1-1, reads SAVISQKPSRDICQRGTSLTIQCQVDSQVTMMFWYRQQPGQSLTLIATANQGSEATYESGFVIDKFPISRPNLTFSTLTVSNMSPEDSSIYLCSVGRLGWAEAFFGQGTRLTVV.

The rearrangement uses TRBV5-5 and TRBJ2-1; 9 bases match TRBD1. V lost 8 bases, J lost 4 bases, and 10 bases stayed unmatched. Germline CDR1 and CDR2: SGHKS and YYEKEE (reference sequence). CDR3 size: 15 residues. DNA for the CDR3: TGTGCCAGTGACAGGGGGGAGGTGTATTACAATGAGCAGTTCTTC. Amino acid sequence: CASDRGEVYYNEQFF.

This clone has only a few counts. The chain combines TRBV9 with TRBJ2-4; TRBD2 matches 13 bases. Trimming cost V 0 bases and J 6 bases; bases outside gene matches: 6. Germline CDR1 is SGDLS and CDR2 is YYNGEE. This CDR3 contains 17 residues. The CDR3 here is CASSVGTSGSQGNIQYF. The CDR3 coding sequence is TGTGCCAGCAGCGTAGGGACTAGCGGGAGTCAGGGAAACATTCAGTACTTC.

The chain carries TRBV6-7 and TRBJ2-3; the match to TRBD1 covers 8 bases. TRBV6-7 is an ORF, with its function uncertain. V shed 9 bases, J shed 1 base, and the junction held 3 bases outside the gene matches. This CDR3 region has 13 residues. The CDR3 nucleotides are TGTGCCAGGACAGGGGAGTGCACAGATACGCAGTATTTT. Translating gives CARTGECTDTQYF.

The rearrangement uses TRBV30 and TRBJ2-7, with D possibly TRBD1 on 5 matching bases. Germline V lookup: CDR1 GTSNPN, CDR2 SVGIG (reference sequence). Trimming took 5 bases from V and 2 from J, leaving 7 bases between them. CDR3 size: 11 residues. The CDR3 protein is CAWVRAYEQYF. The CDR3 bases are TGTGCCTGGGTCAGGGCCTACGAGCAGTACTTC.

In the case of this clone: The conserved phenylalanine or tryptophan normally closing the CDR3 is absent here, so this likely arose from a read error. The limits of the CDR3 on the DNA are not certain, so only TCRdb's listed CDR3 is given. The chain employs TRBV2 and TRBJ2-4; TRBD2 is taken as the D call from the table, unchecked against the DNA. Germline lookup yields CDR1 SNHLY and CDR2 FYNNEI. The CDR3 region is 9 residues in length, termini included. The CDR3 sequence is CASSELREG.

The rearrangement links TRBV29-1 to TRBJ2-1; 11 bases line up with TRBD2. Trimming removed 7 bases from V and 5 bases from J; junction bases left unmatched: 7. From germline, CDR1 is SQVTM and CDR2 ANQGSEA. The CDR3 is 14 residues long. The chain's CDR3 is CSAYGTSGHNEQFF. The CDR3 nucleotides are TGCAGCGCCTACGGGACTAGCGGACACAATGAGCAGTTCTTC.

The sample holds a few counts of this clone. The CDR3 is CASSQDRHAGQYF. The DNA of the CDR3 is TGCGCCAGCAGCCAAGATCGGCACGCAGGGCAGTACTTC. This chain uses TRBV4-3 with TRBJ2-7; D remains unclear. The CDR3 has 13 residues. Germline V gene lookup returns CDR1 LGHNA and CDR2 YSLEER. Trimming pared 0 bases from V and 9 bases from J, leaving 12 bases between.

This chain links TRBV28 with TRBJ2-3; 7 bases map to TRBD2. The J segment lost 3 bases and the V segment lost 2 bases, leaving 5 bases of the junction unmatched. Germline values: CDR1 MDHEN, CDR2 SYDVKM. The CDR3 is 15 amino acids. In DNA, the CDR3 is TGTGCCAGCAGTTTAGCGGGGGTTATTACAGATACGCAGTATTTT. Protein: CASSLAGVITDTQYF.

This clone was counted a few times. The chain is built from TRBV7-2 and TRBJ2-2, with D unresolved. The CDR3 is 14 amino acids. V was trimmed by 1 base and J by 2 bases, leaving 5 bases between them. CDR1 is SGHTA and CDR2 is FQGNSA in the germline V gene. The DNA for the CDR3 is TGTGCCAGCAGCTTAGTCCCAAACACCGGGGAGCTGTTTTTT. Translating it yields CASSLVPNTGELFF.

This clone was recorded a few times. The CDR3 here is CAWSPSLGYTF. In DNA, the CDR3 is TGTGCCTGGAGTCCTTCCTTAGGCTACACCTTC. The chain carries TRBV30 and TRBJ1-2, with no clear D. With 2 bases removed from V and 8 bases from J, the gap between germline ends came to 9 bases. The CDR3 covers 11 residues. CDR1 is GTSNPN, CDR2 SVGIG, per germline (reference sequence).

The rearrangement joins TRBV6-5 to TRBJ2-3, with TRBD2 identical over 8 bases. Germline trimming cut 6 bases from V and 4 bases from J; bases unmatched to any gene: 9. The CDR3 has 15 amino acids. Germline V gene data show CDR1 as MNHEY and CDR2 as SVGAGI. CDR3 sequence reads: CASRPRGGSSDTQYF. CDR3 coding DNA: TGTGCCAGCAGGCCACGCGGGGGGAGTTCAGATACGCAGTATTTT.